These 21 T cell receptor beta chains came from one sample sequenced in a study of post-analysis software for immune sequencing data. The authors incorporated unique molecular identifiers into the TCR beta cDNA libraries. TCRdb analysed the PCR reads with MiXCR anew, one entry per CDR3 protein. The data show about 540,000 distinct CDR3 sequences, approximately 31% seen once. Study findings and constraints: TRBV5-6, TRBV5-1 and TRBV20-1 belonged to a set of roughly five TRBV segments that were more frequent in patients than controls.

These receptors have no identified antigens. Sequencing was done on a sample of blood. These receptors all come from a girl under 18 with multiple sclerosis.

This sequence joins TRBV7-9 and TRBJ2-5, with TRBD2 as a possible D gene (6 bases). V lost 3 bases and J lost 1, with 15 bases in between. Looked up from germline, CDR1 is SEHNR and CDR2 is FQNEAQ (reference sequence). The CDR3 has 16 amino acids. CDR3 bases: TGTGCCAGCAGCTTGGTGGGGGGAGTCCCCCAAGAGACCCAGTACTTC. It yields the protein CASSLVGGVPQETQYF.

The V and J genes are TRBV20-1 and TRBJ2-3; D is perhaps TRBD1 or TRBD2 (5 bases each). The germline gives CDR1 DFQATT, CDR2 SNEGSKA (reference sequence). The length of the CDR3 is 13 residues. Deletions cut 6 bases from V and 1 base from J, with 11 bases between. The CDR3 DNA follows: TGCAGTGCCGGGACCCCGGGCACAGATACGCAGTATTTT. Translating it yields CSAGTPGTDTQYF.

This chain connects TRBV7-8 to TRBJ2-1; D call uncertain. The CDR3 covers 14 residues. CDR1 and CDR2 (germline): SGHVS, FQNEAQ. Trimming took 5 bases from V and 5 from J, leaving 13 bases between them. CDR3 coding DNA: TGTGCCAGCAGCCCTAGGATGTTTAACAATGAGCAGTTCTTC. Amino acid sequence: CASSPRMFNNEQFF.

The chain combines TRBV6-5 with TRBJ1-2; D might be TRBD1 (5 bases). The germline V gene has CDR1 MNHEY and CDR2 SVGAGI. CDR3 length: 13 residues. V was pared by 1 base and J by 4 bases, with 7 bases between. The CDR3 coding sequence is TGTGCCAGCAGTTACTTGGGGACCTATGGCTACACCTTC. Protein: CASSYLGTYGYTF.

The J gene is TRBJ2-1, the V gene TRBV9; D ambiguous. The germline V and J ends were trimmed by 0 bases and 4 bases, with 11 bases remaining between them. This CDR3 has 15 residues. CDR1 SGDLS and CDR2 YYNGEE come from the germline V gene. The CDR3 DNA is TGTGCCAGCAGCGTAGAGAACAAAGAATACAATGAGCAGTTCTTC. It specifies CASSVENKEYNEQFF.

This clonotype was counted between two and nine times. The chain employs TRBV4-2 and TRBJ2-5, with 9 positions matching TRBD2. Germline V gene sequence: CDR1 LGHNA, CDR2 YNFKEQ. V lost 0 bases and J lost 4; bases outside the gene matches: 15. This CDR3 is built from 19 residues. The CDR3 sequence is CASSQEAAAGGHTIETQYF. The CDR3 coding sequence is TGTGCCAGCAGCCAAGAGGCAGCGGCGGGGGGGCACACGATAGAGACCCAGTACTTC.

The chain carries TRBV7-2 and TRBJ2-4, with D perhaps assigned TRBD1 or TRBD2 (5 bases each). The CDR3 contains 16 residues. The germline V and J ends were trimmed by 5 bases and 0 bases, with 14 bases remaining between them. In germline, CDR1 is SGHTA, CDR2 FQGNSA. CDR3 protein: CASSPWGWGAKNIQYF. CDR3 bases: TGTGCCAGCAGCCCATGGGGGTGGGGAGCCAAAAACATTCAGTACTTC.

This clonotype was seen a handful of times. The chain joins TRBV7-2 to TRBJ2-1; the D call may be TRBD1 or TRBD2 (5 bases each). The CDR3 has 13 residues. Germline CDR1 and CDR2: SGHTA and FQGNSA. Trimming cost V 8 bases and J 3 bases, with 11 bases left between them. CDR3 sequence (DNA): TGTGCCAGCCGCAGGGAGAGCTACAATGAGCAGTTCTTC. Its translation: CASRRESYNEQFF.

The chain has TRBV4-1 and TRBJ2-7; no reliable D call. This CDR3 spans 15 amino acids. Germline-derived CDR1 and CDR2 are MGHRA and YSYEKL. Trimming removed 7 bases at V and 2 bases at J, with 18 bases between. DNA for the CDR3: TGCGCCAGCACCCAGACTCCCGCGAGGACCTACGAGCAGTACTTC. This translates into CASTQTPARTYEQYF.

V gene TRBV5-1 combines with J gene TRBJ2-7; a possible D gene is TRBD2 (5 bases). Trimming cost V 6 bases and J 0 bases, with 16 bases left between them. CDR1 SGHRS and CDR2 YFSETQ come from the germline V gene. The CDR3 length is 15 residues. CDR3 residues: CASNPGRGSSYEQYF. The CDR3 DNA reads TGCGCCAGCAACCCAGGACGGGGAAGCTCCTACGAGCAGTACTTC.

This chain uses TRBV5-1 with TRBJ2-3; D unclear. With 3 bases removed from V and 3 bases from J, the gap between germline ends came to 23 bases. CDR3 size: 18 residues. Germline V gene sequence: CDR1 SGHRS, CDR2 YFSETQ. The CDR3 spells CASSSIPLGSQATDTQYF. CDR3 DNA: TGCGCCAGCAGCTCGATCCCCTTAGGCTCCCAGGCAACAGATACGCAGTATTTT.

The chain combines TRBV13 with TRBJ2-3; 10 positions match TRBD1. J was trimmed by 5 bases and V by 4 bases; bases with no gene match: 9. The germline CDR1 and CDR2 sequences are PRHDT and FYEKMQ (reference sequence). This CDR3 is 16 amino acids long. The CDR3 loop reads CASSSTGQGVGDTQYF. DNA for the CDR3: TGTGCCAGCAGCTCGACTGGACAGGGGGTTGGAGATACGCAGTATTTT.

The rearrangement links TRBV3-1 to TRBJ2-1; D unclear. The CDR3 is 15 amino acids. The germline V and J ends were trimmed by 1 base and 4 bases, with 11 bases remaining between them. The germline V gene encodes CDR1 LGHDT and CDR2 YNNKEL (reference sequence). CDR3 protein: CASSQGNQPYNEQFF. The CDR3, as DNA: TGTGCCAGCAGCCAAGGCAACCAACCTTACAATGAGCAGTTCTTC.

V and J are TRBV9 and TRBJ2-1, with 9 bases aligning to TRBD2. Trimming at V came to 1 base and at J to 2 bases, leaving 7 bases not matched to a gene. The CDR3 has 17 amino acids. CDR1 and CDR2 (germline): SGDLS, YYNGEE. CDR3 in amino acids: CASSVLSGGFTYNEQFF. CDR3 nucleotide sequence: TGTGCCAGCAGCGTACTGAGCGGGGGGTTTACCTACAATGAGCAGTTCTTC.

Note on this clonotype: This may arise from a read error, as a much more abundant clone is one base away. J is TRBJ1-2 and V is TRBV7-9; D might be TRBD1 (6 bases). This CDR3 is 16 amino acids long. From germline, CDR1 is SEHNR and CDR2 FQNEAQ (reference sequence). The CDR3, as DNA: TGTGCCAGCACCTTAGGGACATTGGAATGCGACTATGGCTACACCTTC. Amino acids: CASTLGTLECDYGYTF.

This clonotype has a handful of counts. The chain couples TRBV4-1 to TRBJ1-4; D is unclear. V was pared by 0 bases and J by 7 bases, with 9 bases between. The CDR3 has 14 residues. Germline V gene sequence: CDR1 MGHRA, CDR2 YSYEKL. Written as DNA, the CDR3 is TGCGCCAGCAGCCAAGAGAGAAATGCTGAAAAACTGTTTTTT. Amino acids: CASSQERNAEKLFF.

The chain combines TRBV27 with TRBJ1-4; 9 positions agree with TRBD1. Germline V CDR1 and CDR2: MNHEY, SMNVEV (reference sequence). The CDR3 sequence is 15 residues long. The V and J ends lost 2 bases and 6 bases, in that order; junction bases with no gene match: 4. In DNA form, the CDR3 reads TGTGCCAGCAGTTTAGCGACAGGGGGACATGAAAAACTGTTTTTT. This codes for CASSLATGGHEKLFF.

The chain has TRBV24-1 and TRBJ1-1; D is possibly TRBD1 (6 bases). Germline V gives CDR1 KGHDR, CDR2 SFDVKD. The V end lost 6 bases, the J end lost 8 bases, and 15 bases lay between the germline ends. CDR3 size: 13 residues. The CDR3 loop reads CATSRNGQGEAFF. The CDR3 bases are TGTGCCACCAGTCGGAATGGGCAGGGGGAAGCTTTCTTT.

V and J are TRBV4-1 and TRBJ2-7; D is uncertain. The V gene lost 0 bases and the J gene lost 3 bases, with 9 bases spanning the gap. There are 14 residues in the CDR3. CDR1 is MGHRA, CDR2 YSYEKL, per germline. CDR3 nucleotide sequence: TGCGCCAGCAGCCAAGATCCGGACGTCTACGAGCAGTACTTC. It is translated as CASSQDPDVYEQYF.

This chain links TRBV20-1 with TRBJ1-5; D call uncertain. CDR3 length: 13 amino acids. Trimming stripped 3 bases from V and 7 bases from J, with 13 bases between. Germline V gene data show CDR1 as DFQATT and CDR2 as SNEGSKA (reference sequence). CDR3 sequence: CSASTGYQQPQHF. Here the CDR3 DNA reads TGCAGTGCTAGTACGGGGTATCAGCAGCCCCAGCATTTT.

This clonotype was found a few times. This rearrangement joins TRBV12-3 or TRBV12-4 to TRBJ2-5; TRBD2 matches 12 bases. The CDR3 length is 17 residues. V shed 3 bases, J shed 2 bases, and the junction held 7 bases outside the gene matches. The CDR3: CASSLILAGGWQETQYF. The CDR3 nucleotides are TGTGCCAGCAGTTTGATACTAGCGGGGGGATGGCAAGAGACCCAGTACTTC.